One and the same sample provided the 14 T cell receptor beta chains below, sequenced in a study of T-cell memory formation after mild COVID-19. MiXCR, run by TCRdb on the 5' RACE reads, gives a single entry per CDR3 protein. The sample includes fewer than 450,000 distinct CDR3 sequences, about 24% seen only once; the top ten take 8.8%. The specimen was PBMCs or a T cell subset sorted from them (not recorded which). Receptors originate from an adult woman who had mild COVID-19 (a few samples of this study predate the infection). Cell type and time point are not known.

The chain carries TRBV30 and TRBJ2-7; D remains unclear. The germline V gene encodes CDR1 GTSNPN and CDR2 SVGIG (reference sequence). The CDR3 contains 11 residues. V was pared by 1 base and J by 4 bases, with 5 bases between. For the CDR3, the DNA is TGTGCCTGGAGTGAATCGTACGAGCAGTACTTC. Residues: CAWSESYEQYF.

This clonotype was observed a handful of times. This chain uses TRBV5-4 with TRBJ2-5, with 11 bases that match TRBD1. Trimming cost V 4 bases and J 10 bases; bases outside gene matches: 12. The CDR3 has 15 residues. Germline values: CDR1 SGHNT, CDR2 YYREEE (reference sequence). Here the CDR3 reads CASSGDRGAISYQYF. CDR3 nucleotide sequence: TGTGCCAGCAGCGGGGACAGGGGGGCGATAAGTTACCAGTACTTC.

V and J are TRBV29-1 and TRBJ2-3; possible D gene TRBD2, 5 bases. CDR3 size: 14 residues. The germline gives CDR1 SQVTM, CDR2 ANQGSEA. Trimming removed 0 bases at V and 3 bases at J, with 10 bases between. CDR3 sequence (DNA): TGCAGCGTTGAAGATAAGGGAGAGACAGATACGCAGTATTTT. Its translation is CSVEDKGETDTQYF.

In its sample, this clonotype was seen a few times. The CDR3 spells CAWSVGVSTEAFF. The CDR3 coding sequence is TGTGCCTGGAGTGTCGGGGTGTCCACTGAAGCTTTCTTT. The chain is built from TRBV30 and TRBJ1-1; D uncertain. Germline V gene sequence: CDR1 GTSNPN, CDR2 SVGIG (reference sequence). The germline V and J ends were trimmed by 0 bases and 4 bases, with 9 bases remaining between them. This CDR3 has 13 residues.

The chain uses TRBV11-2 and TRBJ2-7; TRBD1 agrees at 8 bases. CDR1 is SGHAT and CDR2 is FQNNGV in the germline V gene. This CDR3 is 15 amino acids long. V was clipped by 5 bases and J by 7 bases; unmatched bases: 13. The CDR3: CASSRGQVNTGEQYF. The CDR3 DNA reads as TGTGCCAGCAGCCGGGGACAGGTAAACACAGGGGAGCAGTACTTC.

The chain couples TRBV12-3 or TRBV12-4 to TRBJ2-3; D possibly matches TRBD1 or TRBD2 (5 bases each). Trimming took 2 bases from V and 3 from J, leaving 9 bases between them. This CDR3 is built from 14 residues. The CDR3 coding sequence is TGTGCCAGCAGTTTATTCGGGGCTACAGATACGCAGTATTTT. Its translation: CASSLFGATDTQYF.

The V gene is TRBV4-2, the J gene TRBJ2-5; D remains ambiguous. The CDR3 sequence is 13 residues long. V lost 4 bases and J lost 5, with 11 bases in between. Germline V gene lookup returns CDR1 LGHNA and CDR2 YNFKEQ. The CDR3 region is CASSPGDVETQYF. The CDR3, as DNA: TGTGCCAGCAGCCCCGGTGACGTGGAGACCCAGTACTTC.

This chain connects TRBV7-2 to TRBJ2-3; no firm D call. V was clipped by 3 bases and J by 6 bases, with 22 bases between them. From germline, CDR1 is SGHTA and CDR2 FQGNSA. The CDR3 loop spans 17 amino acids. DNA for the CDR3: TGTGCCAGCAGCTTGAAGTTACTCACGCCGAACGCGGATACGCAGTATTTT. It codes for CASSLKLLTPNADTQYF.

Only a few counts were recorded for this clonotype. The rearrangement joins TRBV18 to TRBJ1-5; 9 positions match TRBD1. Germline loops: CDR1 KGHSH, CDR2 LQKENI. J gave up 5 bases and V 2 bases, and 7 bases lay outside the gene matches. The CDR3 sequence is 16 residues long. The CDR3 coding sequence is TGTGCCAGCTCACCAACGGGACAGGGAGCCGATCAGCCCCAGCATTTT. It is translated as CASSPTGQGADQPQHF.

This clonotype turned up a few times. V is TRBV29-1 and J is TRBJ1-1, with a possible D match to TRBD1 (5 bases). The V end lost 4 bases, the J end lost 2 bases, and 11 bases lay between the germline ends. Per the germline V gene, CDR1 is SQVTM and CDR2 is ANQGSEA. The CDR3 totals 13 residues. This chain's CDR3 is CSVGETANTEAFF. CDR3 coding DNA: TGCAGCGTTGGGGAGACAGCAAACACTGAAGCTTTCTTT.

The V and J genes are TRBV6-5 and TRBJ2-1; D is perhaps TRBD2 (5 bases). Germline lookup yields CDR1 MNHEY and CDR2 SVGAGI. The V end lost 0 bases, the J end lost 1 base, and 7 bases lay between the germline ends. This CDR3 is 15 amino acids long. In DNA, the CDR3 is TGTGCCAGCAGTTACTCAAGGGAGTCCTACAATGAGCAGTTCTTC. Translated, it gives CASSYSRESYNEQFF.

A few counts support this clonotype. The chain uses TRBV5-1 and TRBJ2-1; 9 bases match TRBD1. CDR3 size: 15 residues. The junction had 9 bases not matched to a gene; V was cut back by 4 bases and J by 7 bases. Germline CDR1 SGHRS, CDR2 YFSETQ. This CDR3 is CASSPPVDRGNEQFF. The CDR3 coding sequence is TGCGCCAGCAGCCCCCCGGTGGACAGGGGAAATGAGCAGTTCTTC.

V is TRBV10-3 and J is TRBJ2-1; 8 nucleotides line up with TRBD2. V lost 10 bases to trimming and J lost 6 bases; unmatched junction nucleotides: 8. The length of the CDR3 is 13 residues. The germline gives CDR1 ENHRY, CDR2 SYGVKD. In nucleotides, the CDR3 is TGTGCCACCGGTAGCGGGATTATCAATGAGCAGTTCTTC. Translation: CATGSGIINEQFF.

The CDR3 DNA reads as TGTGCCAGCAGTGAAATAATCGGGACAGGGAGCGACGAGCAGTACTTC. This gives the protein CASSEIIGTGSDEQYF. J is TRBJ2-7 and V is TRBV6-1; TRBD1 matches at 9 bases. This CDR3 is 16 amino acids long. Looked up from germline, CDR1 is MNHNS and CDR2 is SASEGT. The trim removed 2 bases at V and 5 bases at J, leaving 10 bases unmatched.